Below are 24 T cell receptor beta chains sequenced from a single sample in a study of monozygotic twins with inflammatory bowel disease. Reanalyzing the 5' RACE reads, TCRdb keeps one entry per CDR3 protein, without DNA. The sample table sets out about 300,000 distinct CDR3 sequences. The material sequenced was blood. The receptors were gathered from a human donor with ulcerative colitis or Crohn's disease, or a healthy co-twin of an affected twin (not recorded which).

This rearrangement joins TRBV27 to TRBJ2-7; TCRdb's D call of TRBD1 is untestable without DNA. Looked up from germline, CDR1 is MNHEY and CDR2 is SMNVEV (reference sequence). This CDR3 contains 16 residues. The CDR3 region is CASSLSLGDTTYEQYF.

The chain employs TRBV5-6 and TRBJ2-2. CDR3 size: 14 residues. The V gene's germline CDR1 is SGHDT and CDR2 YYEEEE. CDR3 amino acids: CASSFTRNTGELFF.

The chain employs TRBV20-1 and TRBJ2-1; checking the TCRdb D call of TRBD1 is not possible without DNA. Germline lookup yields CDR1 DFQATT and CDR2 SNEGSKA (reference sequence). The CDR3 runs to 14 residues. The CDR3 sequence: CSASAGREPNEQFF.

The rearrangement uses TRBV19 and TRBJ2-2; TCRdb picks TRBD2, but there is no DNA to check that call. Germline V gives CDR1 LNHDA, CDR2 SQIVND (reference sequence). This CDR3 is built from 19 residues. The CDR3 region is CAIKKSSLAGGQNTGELFF.

J is TRBJ1-5 and V is TRBV3-1. CDR1 is LGHDT and CDR2 is YNNKEL in the germline V gene (reference sequence). The CDR3 spans 15 residues. The CDR3 loop is CASSQDPGLNQPQHF.

This sequence joins TRBV6-5 and TRBJ1-1; TCRdb lists TRBD1, though no DNA is available to test this call. This CDR3 comprises 15 residues. Germline-derived CDR1 and CDR2 are MNHEY and SVGAGI. CDR3 residues: CASSYSGGRSTEAFF.

The chain links TRBV30 to TRBJ1-5. Germline V gene lookup returns CDR1 GTSNPN and CDR2 SVGIG (reference sequence). The CDR3 sequence is 13 residues long. The CDR3 here is CAWSWGLDQPQHF.

V gene TRBV12-3 or TRBV12-4 combines with J gene TRBJ2-4; TCRdb's assignment of TRBD2 cannot be checked, as there is no DNA. The CDR3 covers 19 residues. The chain's CDR3 is CASSLPTGTSPSGKNMQYF.

The chain joins TRBV5-1 to TRBJ1-1. This CDR3 comprises 14 residues. CDR1 is SGHRS, CDR2 YFSETQ, per germline. The CDR3 protein is CASSPALPYTEAFF.

The gene calls are TRBV12-3 or TRBV12-4 and TRBJ2-1. The CDR3 is 13 amino acids. CDR3 in amino acids: CASSYLGNNEQFF.

J is TRBJ1-2 and V is TRBV28; no DNA is available, so the TRBD1 call from TCRdb remains unchecked. The germline CDR1 and CDR2 sequences are MDHEN and SYDVKM. The CDR3 loop spans 20 amino acids. The CDR3 region is CASAGPIFDRGHRINYGYTF.

The CDR3: CASSLMGHGYTF. The chain employs TRBV12-3 or TRBV12-4 and TRBJ1-2; TCRdb indicates TRBD1, and absent DNA this call remains unverified. The CDR3 loop spans 12 amino acids.

CDR3 residues: CASSRTHRGTGSNQPQHF. This rearrangement joins TRBV27 to TRBJ1-5; TCRdb calls TRBD1, which cannot be checked without DNA. Germline-derived CDR1 and CDR2 are MNHEY and SMNVEV (reference sequence). This CDR3 comprises 18 residues.

The chain has TRBV3-1 and TRBJ1-1; TCRdb returns TRBD1, unconfirmable since there is no DNA. The germline CDR1 and CDR2 sequences are LGHDT and YNNKEL (reference sequence). The CDR3 sequence is 12 residues long. The chain's CDR3 is CASKRGRGEAFF.

The CDR3 sequence is CAIGRHDYEQYF. The chain recombines TRBV10-3 with TRBJ2-7. CDR3 length: 12 amino acids. CDR1 ENHRY and CDR2 SYGVKD come from the germline V gene.

The chain links TRBV18 to TRBJ1-5. The CDR3 is made up of 16 amino acids. Germline assignment: CDR1 KGHSH and CDR2 LQKENI. The CDR3 sequence is CASSPQGLQSNQPQHF.

The chain employs TRBV7-3 and TRBJ1-1. CDR3 length: 18 amino acids. Germline V CDR1 and CDR2: SGHTA, FQGTGA. CDR3 amino acids: CASSLWGYVPGGYTEAFF.

The rearrangement uses TRBV5-1 and TRBJ2-3. Germline-derived CDR1 and CDR2 are SGHRS and YFSETQ. The CDR3 is 12 residues long. CDR3 sequence reads: CASSILTDTQYF.

This sequence joins TRBV10-3 and TRBJ2-4; TCRdb gives TRBD2 as the D gene, but with no DNA this cannot be confirmed. The CDR3 covers 15 residues. CDR1 and CDR2 (germline): ENHRY, SYGVKD. The CDR3 reads CAISEGQGLKNIQYF.

The chain couples TRBV11-2 to TRBJ2-2; without DNA, the TCRdb call of TRBD2 cannot be checked. The CDR3 extends over 16 amino acids. CDR1 is SGHAT, CDR2 FQNNGV, per germline. CDR3 loop: CASSVSQGRVTGELFF.

This sequence joins TRBV27 and TRBJ2-5; TCRdb's D call of TRBD1 is untestable without DNA. The CDR3 loop spans 15 amino acids. CDR1 is MNHEY, CDR2 SMNVEV, per germline (reference sequence). The CDR3 loop is CASSLSSYGGETQYF.

The V gene is TRBV6-2 or TRBV6-3, the J gene TRBJ1-1; lacking DNA, the TRBD1 call made by TCRdb goes unchecked. CDR1 is MNHEY and CDR2 is SVGEGT in the germline V gene. The CDR3 sequence is 14 residues long. The CDR3 spells CASSYDGAETEAFF.

The chain employs TRBV5-6 and TRBJ2-7. Germline assignment: CDR1 SGHDT and CDR2 YYEEEE. CDR3 length: 13 amino acids. The chain's CDR3 is CASSFLGKYEQYF.

The chain joins TRBV10-3 to TRBJ2-7. The V gene's germline CDR1 is ENHRY and CDR2 SYGVKD. The CDR3 is 15 residues long. The CDR3 sequence: CAISESAGIPYEQYF.